Listed below are T cell receptor beta chains from one sample, sequenced in a study of metastatic and nonmetastatic thyroid tumors. MiXCR was used by TCRdb to re-call the PCR reads. The sample has 21,000 or so clones, around 16% seen once. The specimen sequenced was blood. These receptors were obtained from a male donor with papillary thyroid cancer or a benign thyroid nodule (not recorded which). Some clones in this sample may be carry-over from other donors' samples. Both conserved end residues are part of each CDR3. The D gene is left open where the match is weak. Size tells how often a clone was seen (once, few, many) or the class of an expanded clone, and some rows leave it out.

clone_size,v_call,d_call,j_call,cdr3_nt,cdr3_aa
many,TRBV20-1,.,TRBJ2-7,TGCAGTGCTAGAGATACAAGGAAAGACGGGAGCCATTCCTACGAGCAGTACTTC,CSARDTRKDGSHSYEQYF
many,TRBV6-1,.,TRBJ1-5,TGTGCCAGCAGTTCGGCAGAGACAGGAGGCAATCAGCCCCAGCATTTT,CASSSAETGGNQPQHF
many,TRBV28,.,TRBJ1-3,TGTGCCAGCAGTTTAGGGGACACCATATATTTT,CASSLGDTIYF
medium-sized,TRBV20-1,.,TRBJ2-5,TGCAGTGCTAGAAGCGGGCGGCCCCCAGAGACCCAGTACTTC,CSARSGRPPETQYF
many,TRBV7-6,.,TRBJ2-5,TGTGCCAGCAGCTTAGAACCGGCCGAGACCCAGTACTTC,CASSLEPAETQYF
medium-sized,TRBV6-1,TRBD2,TRBJ2-7,TGTGCCAGCACTGGGACTAGCGGGGGGGCGGACGAGCAGTACTTC,CASTGTSGGADEQYF
many,TRBV6-1,TRBD2,TRBJ2-5,TGTGCCAGCAGTTACAGCGGGGGGGCTGAGACCCAGTACTTC,CASSYSGGAETQYF
many,TRBV7-6,.,TRBJ1-3,TGTGCCAGCCACGACTTTGGAAACACCATATATTTT,CASHDFGNTIYF
many,TRBV12-3/TRBV12-4,.,TRBJ2-1,TGTGCCAGCAGTTACAGGAATGAGCAGTTCTTC,CASSYRNEQFF
many,TRBV2,.,TRBJ2-7,TGTGCCAGCAGTGAAGCAGTTAATACTGTTTACTACGAGCAGTACTTC,CASSEAVNTVYYEQYF
many,TRBV19,.,TRBJ1-4,TGTGCCAGTAGTAATCGGCAGCTGAATGAAAAACTGTTTTTT,CASSNRQLNEKLFF
.,TRBV10-3,TRBD2,TRBJ2-1,TGTGCCATCAGTGAGTCGGGCGGGAGCTACAATGAGCAGTTCTTC,CAISESGGSYNEQFF
many,TRBV28,TRBD1,TRBJ2-4,TGTGCCAGCAGTTTAACTCCAGGGACAGTGGGCAAAAACATTCAGTACTTC,CASSLTPGTVGKNIQYF
.,TRBV6-1,TRBD1,TRBJ1-2,TGTGCCAGCAGTCCCCTAAAGACAGGGGGTGTCTATGGCTACACCTTC,CASSPLKTGGVYGYTF
many,TRBV5-1,TRBD2,TRBJ2-7,TGCGCCAGCAGCTTGGATCGTTGGGGAGGGGAGCAGTACTTC,CASSLDRWGGEQYF
many,TRBV5-1,TRBD2,TRBJ2-1,TGCGCCAGCAGAATCGGGTCTAGCGGAAACAATGAGCAGTTCTTC,CASRIGSSGNNEQFF
many,TRBV5-5,TRBD2,TRBJ2-2,TGTGCCAGCAGCTTGGAGTTAGCGGGAGTATTCGGGGAGCTGTTTTTT,CASSLELAGVFGELFF
many,TRBV9,.,TRBJ2-1,TGTGCCAGCAGCACCCGGGACGGGCCCTACAATGAGCAGTTCTTC,CASSTRDGPYNEQFF
many,TRBV18,TRBD2,TRBJ2-3,TGTGCCAGCTCACCACTAGCGGGGTATACAGATACGCAGTATTTT,CASSPLAGYTDTQYF
many,TRBV15,.,TRBJ1-3,TGTGCCACCAGCAGAGATCGCGGCCAAGGAAACACCATATATTTT,CATSRDRGQGNTIYF
many,TRBV2,TRBD1,TRBJ2-1,TGTGCCAGCAGTTCTAACAGGGGTAGCTCCTACAATGAGCAGTTCTTC,CASSSNRGSSYNEQFF
once,TRBV11-3,TRBD2,TRBJ2-3,TGTGCCAGCCGGACTGGGGCGGGAGGCAAAGATACGCAGTATTTT,CASRTGAGGKDTQYF
medium-sized,TRBV3-1,.,TRBJ1-6,TGTGCCAGCAGCCAAAGTGGAAATTCACCCCTCCACTTT,CASSQSGNSPLHF
few,TRBV6-1,.,TRBJ2-1,TGTGCCAGCAGTGGAGAAAGCTCCTACAATGAGCAGTTCTTC,CASSGESSYNEQFF
many,TRBV4-1,TRBD1,TRBJ2-5,TGCGCCAGCAGCAGAGGGACAGGGGCTGCAGAGACCCAGTACTTC,CASSRGTGAAETQYF
few,TRBV13,.,TRBJ2-1,TGTGCCAGCAGCTCCCTTGCGGGGAGAGGCAATGAGCAGTTCTTC,CASSSLAGRGNEQFF
many,TRBV30,.,TRBJ1-6,TGTGCCATTGACAGGATTAATCCCTCCTATAATTCACCCCTCCACTTT,CAIDRINPSYNSPLHF
many,TRBV30,.,TRBJ1-3,TGTGCCTGGAAAGATACAGGGAACTCTGGAAACACCATATATTTT,CAWKDTGNSGNTIYF
many,TRBV27,.,TRBJ2-2,TGTGCCAGCAGGAACGTAGGGCTAGCAGTCACCGGGGAGCTGTTTTTT,CASRNVGLAVTGELFF
many,TRBV9,TRBD1,TRBJ1-5,TGTGCCAGCAGCCGGGACAGTAATCAGCCCCAGCATTTT,CASSRDSNQPQHF
.,TRBV30,.,TRBJ1-2,TGTGCCTGGGTGTCAGGGTTTGGCTACACCTTC,CAWVSGFGYTF
many,TRBV18,TRBD1,TRBJ1-4,TGTGCCAGCTCACCACGACAGGGAACTAATGAAAAACTGTTTTTT,CASSPRQGTNEKLFF
medium-sized,TRBV30,TRBD1,TRBJ2-7,TGTGCCTGGAGTGCAGGGGGCATCGAGCAGTACTTC,CAWSAGGIEQYF
.,TRBV5-1,.,TRBJ1-1,TGCGCCAGCAGCCAGAACTTCGTGGGGGCTGACACTGAATCTTTCTTT,CASSQNFVGADTESFF
.,TRBV6-1,.,TRBJ1-1,TGTGCCAGCATCTCAGACGGACGGCGGCCTTTCTTT,CASISDGRRPFF
.,TRBV3-1,.,TRBJ2-1,TGTGCCAGCAGCCAAGTCGCCGTGCTCAGTGAGCAGTTCTTC,CASSQVAVLSEQFF
.,TRBV5-4,TRBD2,TRBJ2-3,TGTGCCAGCAGCCTGGGGACTAGCGGGGGGGCGACGGACACGCAGTATTTT,CASSLGTSGGATDTQYF